Shown below are 30 T cell receptor beta chains from a single sample sequenced in a study of read filtering for tumor transcriptome and immune sequencing. Molecular barcoded adaptors covering alpha/delta and beta/gamma chains were used on approximately 400 ng RNA. MiXCR was run by TCRdb on the reads, yielding one entry per CDR3 protein. The sample has tens of thousands of distinct CDR3 sequences; roughly 19% are singletons. Sequenced input: a population of CD138-negative cells sorted from bone marrow. These receptors were collected from a donor aged 40 or older with multiple myeloma.

This clonotype appeared many times. CDR3 loop: CASSLEPSINLRSSYNEQFF. The CDR3 DNA sequence: TGTGCCAGCAGCTTAGAACCTAGCATAAACCTCCGGAGCTCCTACAATGAGCAGTTCTTC. The gene calls are TRBV7-2 and TRBJ2-1, with TRBD2 as a possible D gene (5 bases). The V end lost 1 base, the J end lost 0 bases, and 22 bases lay between the germline ends. This CDR3 has 20 amino acids. CDR1 is SGHTA and CDR2 is FQGNSA in the germline V gene.

As concerns this clonotype: A far larger clone lies a single base away; this is likely a read error. The CDR3 region has the DNA TGCAGCGTTCGGACAGGGGTTCAAAGCACAGCTACGCAGTATTTT. Protein sequence: CSVRTGVQSTATQYF. V gene TRBV29-1 combines with J gene TRBJ1-4, with 9 bases identical to TRBD1. The J call may be in error: the DNA end matches TRBJ2-3 better. The germline V gene encodes CDR1 SQVTM and CDR2 ANQGSEA. There are 15 residues in the CDR3.

This clonotype was recorded many times. CDR3 sequence: CASRDSYYGYTF. The CDR3 bases are TGTGCCAGCCGAGACAGCTACTATGGCTACACCTTC. The V gene is TRBV6-1, the J gene TRBJ1-2; perhaps TRBD1 as D (5 bases). Germline assignment: CDR1 MNHNS and CDR2 SASEGT. Trimming left V 8 bases short and J 3 bases short, with 10 bases between. This CDR3 has 12 amino acids.

This clonotype was recorded at least ten times. The chain uses TRBV12-3 or TRBV12-4 and TRBJ2-7; no clear D. The CDR3 length is 13 residues. V was cut by 1 base and J by 4 bases, with 8 bases left in between. CDR3 nucleotides: TGTGCCAGCAGTTTAGACAATCGGTACGAGCAGTACTTC. Protein sequence: CASSLDNRYEQYF.

This clonotype is categorized as medium-sized. This chain links TRBV5-1 with TRBJ2-1; the match to TRBD2 covers 9 bases. V shed 0 bases and J 6 bases; nucleotides not matched to a gene: 1. CDR1 and CDR2 (germline): SGHRS, YFSETQ. The CDR3 is 14 residues long. This CDR3 reads CASSLGREGNEQFF. For the CDR3, the DNA is TGCGCCAGCAGCTTGGGGCGGGAGGGCAATGAGCAGTTCTTC.

Remarks on this clonotype: The junction and the germline gene differ at one end; a read error may be behind it. The chain uses TRBV7-2 and TRBJ2-1; D unresolved. The germline V gene has CDR1 SGHTA and CDR2 FQGNSA. The CDR3 loop spans 15 amino acids. This chain's CDR3 is CASSWCVPPANEQVF. DNA of the CDR3: TGTGCCAGCAGCTGGTGTGTCCCTCCCGCTAATGAGCAGGTCTTC.

The chain has TRBV28 and TRBJ2-7; weak D call: TRBD2 (6 bases). The CDR3 covers 14 residues. The germline V gene has CDR1 MDHEN and CDR2 SYDVKM. Trimming pared 7 bases from V and 3 bases from J, leaving 16 bases between. The CDR3 loop is CASNGGAANYEQYF. The CDR3 DNA follows: TGTGCCAGCAACGGCGGGGCCGCCAACTACGAGCAGTACTTC.

This chain connects TRBV20-1 to TRBJ2-7, with 13 bases that match TRBD2. The CDR3 totals 17 residues. CDR1 is DFQATT and CDR2 is SNEGSKA in the germline V gene (reference sequence). Losses at the gene ends were 4 bases for V and 7 bases for J; bases not matched to a gene: 16. CDR3 DNA sequence: TGCAGTGCTATAGTCACTAGCGGGAGGGCCGGCGGAAGGGAGCAGTACTTC. It translates to CSAIVTSGRAGGREQYF.

Concerning this clonotype itself: Relative to the germline gene, one junction end is altered; a read error may explain this. This chain uses TRBV24-1 with TRBJ2-1, with D maybe TRBD2 (5 bases). Germline CDR1 KGHDR, CDR2 SFDVKD. The CDR3 totals 11 residues. CDR3 DNA: TGTGCCGTCGGGGTTCGTGGGGAGCGGTTCTTC. Protein: CAVGVRGERFF.

The V and J genes are TRBV7-6 and TRBJ2-1, with TRBD2 identical over 13 bases. The ends lost 4 bases at V and 0 bases at J; junction bases unmatched: 3. The CDR3 runs to 17 residues. Germline V CDR1 and CDR2: SGHVS, FNYEAQ. This CDR3 is CASSSGLAGASYNEQFF. CDR3 DNA sequence: TGTGCCAGCAGCTCCGGACTAGCGGGAGCCTCCTACAATGAGCAGTTCTTC.

Points on this clonotype: A much larger clone lies a single base off, so this may be a read error. The chain links TRBV4-1 to TRBJ2-3; 9 bases map to TRBD1. The CDR3 spans 18 residues. V lost 4 bases and J lost 1; bases outside the gene matches: 12. Germline V gene sequence: CDR1 MGHRA, CDR2 YSYEKL. The CDR3 sequence is CASSLIKERTGGTDTQYF. CDR3 coding DNA: TGCGCCAGCAGCCTAATCAAGGAGAGGACAGGGGGCACAGATACGCAGTATTTT.

This clonotype was observed a few times. A much larger clonotype is one base distant, so this may be a read error. This chain joins TRBV12-3 or TRBV12-4 and TRBJ2-1; no firm D call. The CDR3 is 17 amino acids. CDR3 sequence: CASSFPGLPVAYNGQFF. CDR3 in DNA: TGTGCCAGCAGCTTCCCGGGTCTCCCGGTTGCCTACAATGGGCAGTTCTTC.

The genes are TRBV19 and TRBJ1-3; 9 bases are a match to TRBD1. The CDR3 has 13 residues. The trim removed 9 bases at V and 2 bases at J, leaving 2 bases unmatched. Germline lookup yields CDR1 LNHDA and CDR2 SQIVND (reference sequence). The CDR3 nucleotides are TGTGCCAGCCGGGACAGGGCTGGAAACACCATATATTTT. This sequence encodes CASRDRAGNTIYF.

The sample holds many counts of this clonotype. This chain's CDR3 is CASSPGQTNEQFF. Here the CDR3 DNA reads TGTGCCAGCAGCCCGGGACAGACCAATGAGCAGTTCTTC. The chain carries TRBV5-6 and TRBJ2-1; 7 nucleotides align to TRBD1. The germline CDR1 and CDR2 sequences are SGHDT and YYEEEE. Germline trimming cut 4 bases from V and 6 bases from J; bases unmatched to any gene: 4. The CDR3 consists of 13 residues.

This clonotype was detected many times. V gene TRBV29-1 combines with J gene TRBJ2-5, with D possibly being TRBD1 (6 bases). CDR3 length: 12 amino acids. The V gene's germline CDR1 is SQVTM and CDR2 ANQGSEA. V was clipped by 6 bases and J by 7 bases, with 15 bases between them. This CDR3 reads CSVISGAGTQYF. Written as DNA, the CDR3 is TGCAGCGTCATTTCAGGGGCCGGGACCCAGTACTTC.

Ten or more counts support this clonotype. The rearrangement links TRBV2 to TRBJ2-1, with TRBD2 identical over 9 bases. This CDR3 comprises 17 residues. CDR1 is SNHLY and CDR2 is FYNNEI in the germline V gene. V shed 8 bases and J 0 bases; nucleotides not matched to a gene: 11. The CDR3 region has the DNA TGTGCCAGCTTCGGCGGGAGGGCCCTTCTCTCCTACAATGAGCAGTTCTTC. Its protein is CASFGGRALLSYNEQFF.

This clonotype showed up many times. This chain connects TRBV20-1 to TRBJ2-7, with D uncertain. Germline loops: CDR1 DFQATT, CDR2 SNEGSKA (reference sequence). The ends were cut back, 4 bases at V and 0 bases at J, with 13 bases in the middle. The CDR3 length is 14 residues. CDR3 amino acids: CSAKTARSSYEQYF. CDR3 nucleotide sequence: TGCAGTGCTAAGACTGCTAGGAGCTCCTACGAGCAGTACTTC.

At least ten counts were recorded for this clonotype. The chain has TRBV4-1 and TRBJ2-3; TRBD2 might be the D (6 bases). V lost 1 base to trimming and J lost 0 bases, with 11 bases between them. Germline CDR1 reads MGHRA; CDR2 reads YSYEKL. CDR3 length equals 16 residues. CDR3 amino acids: CASSQAGLLSTDTQYF. CDR3 DNA sequence: TGCGCCAGCAGCCAAGCGGGACTCCTAAGCACAGATACGCAGTATTTT.

This clonotype was picked up many times. This rearrangement joins TRBV14 to TRBJ2-1; maybe TRBD2 (6 bases). CDR1 is SGHDN and CDR2 is FVKESK in the germline V gene. Between the trimmed V and J ends, which lost 0 bases and 5 bases, there was a span of 17 bases. The CDR3 is made up of 17 amino acids. DNA for the CDR3: TGTGCCAGCAGCCAAGATGTAGGCCTAGCGCAAGACAATGAGCAGTTCTTC. It is translated as CASSQDVGLAQDNEQFF.

This clonotype occurred many times. V gene TRBV5-1 combines with J gene TRBJ2-5, with a possible D match to TRBD2 (7 bases). Looked up from germline, CDR1 is SGHRS and CDR2 is YFSETQ. Between the trimmed V and J ends, which lost 2 bases and 5 bases, there was a span of 19 bases. The CDR3 sequence is 16 residues long. CDR3 residues: CASSFGGRGGRETQYF. The DNA of the CDR3 is TGCGCCAGCAGCTTCGGCGGGAGAGGGGGTCGCGAGACCCAGTACTTC.

This clonotype was recorded a few times. This rearrangement joins TRBV6-1 to TRBJ2-1; 10 nucleotides align to TRBD2. This CDR3 contains 13 residues. V was pared by 6 bases and J by 7 bases, with 3 bases of the junction left unmatched. Looked up from germline, CDR1 is MNHNS and CDR2 is SASEGT. The CDR3 DNA is TGTGCCAGCAGATTGACTAGCGGGAATGAGCAGTTCTTC. Translation: CASRLTSGNEQFF.

This clonotype was observed a few times. Lacking the conserved final phenylalanine or tryptophan, this CDR3 likely reflects a read error. Because the CDR3's place on the DNA is in doubt, the DNA is left out and the CDR3 is given as listed by TCRdb. The chain links TRBV4-1 to TRBJ1-1; TRBD1 was called by the table and not checked on the DNA. Looked up from germline, CDR1 is MGHRA and CDR2 is YSYEKL. The CDR3 has 17 amino acids, counting both end residues. CDR3 in amino acids: CASSQVGQGNTDTEALS.

This clonotype was recorded at least ten times. The chain recombines TRBV12-3 or TRBV12-4 with TRBJ2-5; D is unclear. The CDR3 contains 11 residues. Trimming shortened V by 4 bases and J by 5 bases, and 5 bases separated the two germline ends. CDR3 in DNA: TGTGCCAGCAGTTATCTGGAGACCCAGTACTTC. It translates to CASSYLETQYF.

This clonotype was counted only a few times. This chain links TRBV11-2 with TRBJ2-1; 15 bases agree with TRBD2. CDR1 is SGHAT and CDR2 is FQNNGV in the germline V gene. This CDR3 has 18 amino acids. V lost 5 bases to trimming and J lost 7 bases; unmatched junction nucleotides: 12. The CDR3 is CASSLHGLAGGPWNEQFF. The DNA of the CDR3 is TGTGCCAGCAGCCTCCACGGACTAGCGGGAGGGCCTTGGAATGAGCAGTTCTTC.

This sequence joins TRBV19 and TRBJ1-5; possible D gene TRBD1, 5 bases. This CDR3 has 16 residues. CDR1 LNHDA and CDR2 SQIVND come from the germline V gene (reference sequence). Trimming left V 6 bases short and J 2 bases short, with 17 bases between. CDR3 nucleotide sequence: TGTGCCAGTAGACCCCTCACAGGCTCCGGCAATCAGCCCCAGCATTTT. Its protein is CASRPLTGSGNQPQHF.

This clonotype was found many times. The chain employs TRBV6-5 and TRBJ2-5; TRBD1 matches 9 bases. V was clipped by 5 bases and J by 5 bases; unmatched bases: 6. The CDR3 loop spans 14 amino acids. The germline gives CDR1 MNHEY, CDR2 SVGAGI. Here the CDR3 reads CASSITGGLETQYF. The CDR3 bases are TGTGCCAGCAGTATAACAGGGGGCCTGGAGACCCAGTACTTC.

With respect to this clonotype: The junction departs from the called germline gene at one end, perhaps through a read error. This chain links TRBV20-1 with TRBJ2-7; 13 nucleotides line up with TRBD2. The CDR3 is made up of 16 amino acids. Germline lookup yields CDR1 DFQATT and CDR2 SNEGSKA (reference sequence). CDR3 in DNA: TGCGGTGCTAGTGGGACTAGCGGGAAGACCCTCTACGAGCAGTACTTC. It codes for CGASGTSGKTLYEQYF.

This clonotype was recorded at least ten times. The genes are TRBV13 and TRBJ1-1; D remains unclear. Trimming removed 5 bases at V and 1 base at J, with 11 bases between. The CDR3 spans 14 residues. The germline gives CDR1 PRHDT, CDR2 FYEKMQ (reference sequence). The CDR3 region has the DNA TGTGCCAGCAGCCGAGAACGCACGAACACTGAAGCTTTCTTT. Translating gives CASSRERTNTEAFF.

This clonotype was observed a few times. The gene calls are TRBV6-2 or TRBV6-3 and TRBJ2-1; 9 nucleotides line up with TRBD1. The germline V gene encodes CDR1 MNHEY and CDR2 SVGEGT. V gave up 5 bases and J gave up 7 bases; unmatched junction bases: 0. The CDR3 totals 12 residues. The CDR3 is CASSGQGNEQFF. CDR3 nucleotides: TGTGCCAGCAGTGGACAGGGGAATGAGCAGTTCTTC.

This clonotype was found many times. The CDR3 reads CSARQGGTGELFF. DNA of the CDR3: TGCAGCGCACGACAGGGGGGCACCGGGGAGCTGTTTTTT. This chain links TRBV29-1 with TRBJ2-2; 9 nucleotides agree with TRBD1. The ends lost 7 bases at V and 4 bases at J; junction bases unmatched: 4. Germline lookup yields CDR1 SQVTM and CDR2 ANQGSEA. The CDR3 length is 13 residues.